These 17 T cell receptor beta chains originate from one sample sequenced in a study of blood T cell repertoires in COVID-19. Assay used: immunoSEQ multiplex PCR; TCRdb lists only in-frame clones, some missing. The sample shows approximately 200,000 clones, around 84% of them seen only once. The sequenced material came from peripheral blood. Receptors originate from a woman older than 75 with COVID-19, enrolled during active disease.

The rearrangement uses TRBV10-3 and TRBJ1-2; D is perhaps TRBD1 (5 bases). Germline V gene sequence: CDR1 ENHRY, CDR2 SYGVKD. The CDR3 spans 14 residues. Trimming removed 7 bases from V and 6 bases from J, with 18 bases in between. The CDR3 region has the DNA TGTGCCATCAAAGTCGACAGCCGGGCCGATGGCTACACCTTC. This codes for CAIKVDSRADGYTF.

The rearrangement uses TRBV6-5 and TRBJ1-2; tentatively, D is TRBD1 (5 bases). The CDR3 runs to 15 residues. V lost 5 bases, J lost 2 bases, and 15 bases lay in between. Germline CDR1 MNHEY, CDR2 SVGAGI. The CDR3 DNA reads TGTGCCAGCAGTAATAATAATCCAGGGAACTATGGCTACACCTTC. Amino acids: CASSNNNPGNYGYTF.

J is TRBJ1-2 and V is TRBV19; tentative D call: TRBD1 (6 bases). V lost 9 bases and J lost 3, with 17 bases in between. This CDR3 has 14 residues. Germline V lookup: CDR1 LNHDA, CDR2 SQIVND (reference sequence). CDR3 sequence: CASEPLDSYYGYTF. In nucleotides, the CDR3 is TGTGCCAGCGAACCTCTGGACAGCTACTATGGCTACACCTTC.

This clone was seen a few times. The chain employs TRBV5-1 and TRBJ2-1; a weak D match, TRBD1 (6 bases). Germline V CDR1 and CDR2: SGHRS, YFSETQ. The CDR3 is 16 residues long. V was pared by 0 bases and J by 7 bases, with 17 bases between. This CDR3 reads CASSLGTGRARNEQFF. CDR3 DNA sequence: TGCGCCAGCAGCTTGGGCACAGGGAGAGCTCGGAATGAGCAGTTCTTC.

The V call is TRBV5-1, the J call TRBJ2-5, with 11 bases aligning to TRBD2. Germline V gene lookup returns CDR1 SGHRS and CDR2 YFSETQ. There are 17 residues in the CDR3. The J segment lost 1 base and the V segment lost 0 bases, leaving 5 bases of the junction unmatched. CDR3: CASSLALGTSGQETQYF. DNA of the CDR3: TGCGCCAGCAGCTTGGCCCTCGGGACTAGCGGCCAAGAGACCCAGTACTTC.

The genes are TRBV18 and TRBJ2-2; the match to TRBD2 covers 11 bases. With 3 bases clipped from V and 4 bases from J, the junction kept 4 bases outside the gene matches. Germline assignment: CDR1 KGHSH and CDR2 LQKENI. The length of the CDR3 is 16 residues. This CDR3 reads CASSPSSGGSTGELFF. Here the CDR3 DNA reads TGTGCCAGCTCACCTTCTAGCGGGGGGAGCACCGGGGAGCTGTTTTTT.

The genes are TRBV11-3 and TRBJ2-5; 7 nucleotides match TRBD1. From germline, CDR1 is SGHNT and CDR2 YENEEA. This CDR3 comprises 16 residues. V gave up 8 bases and J gave up 3 bases; unmatched junction bases: 15. CDR3 sequence reads: CASSLGESGTEETQYF. CDR3 coding DNA: TGTGCCAGCTCCCTAGGGGAGTCCGGGACAGAAGAGACCCAGTACTTC.

This chain joins TRBV28 and TRBJ1-5; D ambiguous. The CDR3 extends over 13 amino acids. Trimming shortened V by 8 bases and J by 6 bases, and 14 bases separated the two germline ends. Germline values: CDR1 MDHEN, CDR2 SYDVKM. This chain's CDR3 is CASGLAVGQPQHF. The DNA for the CDR3 is TGTGCCAGCGGCTTAGCAGTCGGTCAGCCCCAGCATTTT.

The chain is built from TRBV4-3 and TRBJ2-7; D gene unclear. Germline V lookup: CDR1 LGHNA, CDR2 YSLEER. The CDR3 runs to 15 residues. V lost 4 bases and J lost 1, with 14 bases in between. DNA for the CDR3: TGCGCCAGCAGCCTTACAGCTCAAAAATCCTACGAGCAGTACTTC. Residues: CASSLTAQKSYEQYF.

This rearrangement joins TRBV5-4 to TRBJ2-5; TRBD2 might be the D (6 bases). The CDR3 runs 12 residues. V was pared by 4 bases and J by 5 bases, with 9 bases between. The germline V gene has CDR1 SGHNT and CDR2 YYREEE (reference sequence). The CDR3 coding sequence is TGTGCCAGCAGCCGTCGGGGGGAGACCCAGTACTTC. Translating gives CASSRRGETQYF.

The chain joins TRBV6-5 to TRBJ1-5, with 7 bases lining up with TRBD1. This CDR3 region has 15 residues. V was pared by 2 bases and J by 1 base, with 2 bases of the junction left unmatched. Germline V lookup: CDR1 MNHEY, CDR2 SVGAGI. The DNA for the CDR3 is TGTGCCAGCAGTTACACAGGGGCGAGCAATCAGCCCCAGCATTTT. Its protein product is CASSYTGASNQPQHF.

V usage is TRBV5-1 and J usage is TRBJ1-5; weak D call: TRBD1 (5 bases). The V and J ends lost 0 bases and 2 bases respectively, with 9 bases between them. Germline V gene lookup returns CDR1 SGHRS and CDR2 YFSETQ. The CDR3 is made up of 15 amino acids. The CDR3 loop is CASSLEGTRNQPQHF. The CDR3 bases are TGCGCCAGCAGCTTGGAAGGGACTCGCAATCAGCCCCAGCATTTT.

The chain uses TRBV5-1 and TRBJ2-5; the D gene is possibly TRBD1 (5 bases). The CDR3 length is 14 residues. CDR1 is SGHRS, CDR2 YFSETQ, per germline. V was trimmed by 3 bases and J by 0 bases, leaving 9 bases between them. CDR3 loop: CASSYQGNQETQYF. Here the CDR3 DNA reads TGCGCCAGCAGCTATCAGGGAAACCAAGAGACCCAGTACTTC. Combining the CDR3 with reference TRBV5-1 and TRBJ2-5 gives the whole variable domain KAGVTQTPRYLIKTRGQQVTLSCSPISGHRSVSWYQQTPGQGLQFLFEYFSETQRNKGNFPGRFSGRQFSNSRSEMNVSTLELGDSALYLCASSYQGNQETQYFGPGTRLLVL.

A few counts support this clone. The V call is TRBV7-8, the J call TRBJ2-7; 9 bases are a match to TRBD2. Trimming cost V 3 bases and J 5 bases; bases outside gene matches: 8. The CDR3 runs 15 residues. Per germline, CDR1 SGHVS and CDR2 FQNEAQ. The CDR3 DNA is TGTGCCAGCAGCTTGTTTAGCGGGGGTTCTAACGAGCAGTACGTC. Amino acid sequence: CASSLFSGGSNEQYV.

V gene TRBV3-1 (or the pseudogene TRBV3-2) combines with J gene TRBJ2-2; D possibly corresponds to TRBD2 (5 bases). Germline lookup yields CDR1 LGHDT and CDR2 YNNKEL (reference sequence). CDR3 length: 17 residues. V lost 4 bases and J lost 6, with 21 bases in between. CDR3 residues: CASSPTHSGLDSGELFF. The CDR3 coding sequence is TGTGCCAGCAGCCCCACTCACAGCGGCTTAGATTCCGGGGAGCTGTTTTTT.

The V call is TRBV9, the J call TRBJ1-4; D is unclear. Germline CDR1 reads SGDLS; CDR2 reads YYNGEE. Trimming stripped 4 bases from V and 3 bases from J, with 13 bases between. The CDR3 length is 15 residues. The CDR3 coding sequence is TGTGCCAGCAGCCTGCGGGGTCGGGCTAATGAAAAACTGTTTTTT. It specifies CASSLRGRANEKLFF.

The V gene is TRBV5-4, the J gene TRBJ2-1, with D perhaps TRBD2 (7 bases). Looked up from germline, CDR1 is SGHNT and CDR2 is YYREEE (reference sequence). Trimming stripped 7 bases from V and 1 base from J, with 18 bases between. The CDR3 length is 16 residues. The CDR3 protein is CASEKGGMGSYNEQFF. The CDR3 nucleotides read TGTGCCAGCGAAAAGGGGGGGATGGGATCCTACAATGAGCAGTTCTTC.